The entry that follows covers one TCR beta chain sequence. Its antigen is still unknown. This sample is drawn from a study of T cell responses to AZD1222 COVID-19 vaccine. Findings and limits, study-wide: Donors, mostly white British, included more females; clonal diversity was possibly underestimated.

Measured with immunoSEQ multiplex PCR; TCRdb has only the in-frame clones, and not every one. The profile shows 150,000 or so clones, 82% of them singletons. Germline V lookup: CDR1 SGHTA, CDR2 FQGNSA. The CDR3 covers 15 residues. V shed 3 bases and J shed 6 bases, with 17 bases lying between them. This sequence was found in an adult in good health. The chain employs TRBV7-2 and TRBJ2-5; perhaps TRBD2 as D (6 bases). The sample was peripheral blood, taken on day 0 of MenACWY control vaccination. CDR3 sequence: CASSFGGTGRQTQYF. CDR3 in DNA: TGTGCCAGCAGCTTTGGGGGGACCGGCAGGCAGACCCAGTACTTC.